The entry below describes one T cell receptor beta chain. What it binds is not known. Clones were sequenced by immunoSEQ multiplex PCR, and TCRdb holds only the in-frame ones, with some missing. The sample contains approximately 65,000 clones, 75% to 90% of which appear only once. Germline-derived CDR1 and CDR2 are SEHNR and FQNEAQ (reference sequence). Trimming stripped 5 bases from V and 2 bases from J, with 13 bases between. This CDR3 is built from 15 residues. The data are from a study of lymphopenia after photon versus proton radiotherapy. Study-wide findings and caveats: After the lymphocyte nadir, photon-treated repertoires showed oligoclonal expansion, especially of CD8+ Temra cells. Better survival with proton therapy was suggested as possible, not demonstrated. Proton therapy kept repertoires fairly stable, unlike photons, which gained effector/memory cells. In patients who died, overall survival fell as post-nadir TCR diversity dropped more.

The specimen was peripheral blood, collected from a patient treated with proton-based radiotherapy. The TCR comes from a man of 80 years or more with esophageal cancer. The chain links TRBV7-9 to TRBJ1-5, with no clear D. The CDR3 DNA is TGTGCCAGCAGCCCCCCGGGGTCGGGCAATCAGCCCCAGCATTTT. It translates to CASSPPGSGNQPQHF. The full variable domain, with the rest looked up from reference TRBV7-9 and TRBJ1-5, is DTGVSQNPRHKITKRGQNVTFRCDPISEHNRLYWYRQTLGQGPEFLTYFQNEAQLEKSRLLSDRFSAERPKGSFSTLEIQRTEQGDSAMYLCASSPPGSGNQPQHFGDGTRLSIL.